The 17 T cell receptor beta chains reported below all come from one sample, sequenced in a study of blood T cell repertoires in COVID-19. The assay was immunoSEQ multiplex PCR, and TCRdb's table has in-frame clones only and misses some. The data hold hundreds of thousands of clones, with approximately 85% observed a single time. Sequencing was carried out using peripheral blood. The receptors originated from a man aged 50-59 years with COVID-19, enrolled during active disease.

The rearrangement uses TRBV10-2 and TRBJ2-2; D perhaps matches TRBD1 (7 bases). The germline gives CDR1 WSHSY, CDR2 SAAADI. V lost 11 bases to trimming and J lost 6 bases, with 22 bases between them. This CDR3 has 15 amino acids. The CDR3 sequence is CAPRKRQGGSGELFF. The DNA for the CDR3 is TGCGCCCCGCGTAAGAGACAGGGAGGATCCGGGGAGCTGTTTTTT.

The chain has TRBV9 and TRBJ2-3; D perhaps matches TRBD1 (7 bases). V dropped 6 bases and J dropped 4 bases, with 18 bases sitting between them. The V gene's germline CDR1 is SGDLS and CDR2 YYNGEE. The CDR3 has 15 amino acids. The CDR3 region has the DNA TGTGCCAGCACCCCAACCCAGGGGGGCGCAGATACGCAGTATTTT. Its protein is CASTPTQGGADTQYF.

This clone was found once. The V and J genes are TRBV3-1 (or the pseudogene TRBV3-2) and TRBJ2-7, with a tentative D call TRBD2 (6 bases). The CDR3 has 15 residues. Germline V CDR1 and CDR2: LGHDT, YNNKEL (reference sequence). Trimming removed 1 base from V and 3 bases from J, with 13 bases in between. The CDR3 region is CASSQVLRGGYEQYF. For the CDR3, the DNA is TGTGCCAGCAGCCAAGTCTTGCGGGGAGGCTACGAGCAGTACTTC.

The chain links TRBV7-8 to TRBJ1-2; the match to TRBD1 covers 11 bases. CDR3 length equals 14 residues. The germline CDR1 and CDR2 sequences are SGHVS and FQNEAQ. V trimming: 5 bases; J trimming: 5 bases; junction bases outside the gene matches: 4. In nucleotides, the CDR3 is TGTGCCAGCAGCCCGGGACAGGGGGATTATGGCTACACCTTC. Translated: CASSPGQGDYGYTF.

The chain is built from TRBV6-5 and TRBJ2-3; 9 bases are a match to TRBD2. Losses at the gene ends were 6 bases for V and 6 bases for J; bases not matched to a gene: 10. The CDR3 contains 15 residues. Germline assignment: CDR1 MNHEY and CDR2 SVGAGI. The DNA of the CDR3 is TGTGCCAGCAGACACCTTAGCGGGGGAACGGATACGCAGTATTTT. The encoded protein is CASRHLSGGTDTQYF.

In nucleotides, the CDR3 is TGTGCCAGTACCTTGGGGGGAAGGCAGCCCCAGCATTTT. It yields the protein CASTLGGRQPQHF. The chain carries TRBV12-3 or TRBV12-4 and TRBJ1-5, with D perhaps TRBD1 (5 bases). This CDR3 contains 13 residues. V gave up 9 bases and J gave up 7 bases, with 16 bases separating them.

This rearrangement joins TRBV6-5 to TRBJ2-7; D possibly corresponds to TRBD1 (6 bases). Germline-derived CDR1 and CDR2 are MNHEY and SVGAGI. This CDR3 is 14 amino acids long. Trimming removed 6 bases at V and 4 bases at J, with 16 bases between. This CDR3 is CASRKVQGWYEQYF. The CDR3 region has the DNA TGTGCCAGCAGGAAGGTGCAGGGGTGGTACGAGCAGTACTTC.

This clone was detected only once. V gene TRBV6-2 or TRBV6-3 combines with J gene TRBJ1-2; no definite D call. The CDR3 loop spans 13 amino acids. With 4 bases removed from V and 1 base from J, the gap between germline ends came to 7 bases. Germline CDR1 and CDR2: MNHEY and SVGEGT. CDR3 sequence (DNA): TGTGCCAGCAGTTTTCAGGATAACTATGGCTACACCTTC. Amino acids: CASSFQDNYGYTF.

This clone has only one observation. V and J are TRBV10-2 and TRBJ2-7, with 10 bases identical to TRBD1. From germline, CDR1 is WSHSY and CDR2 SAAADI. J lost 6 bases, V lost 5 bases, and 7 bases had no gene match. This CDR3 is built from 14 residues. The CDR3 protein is CASSWDRGTGEQYF. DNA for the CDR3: TGCGCCAGCAGTTGGGACAGGGGAACCGGCGAGCAGTACTTC.

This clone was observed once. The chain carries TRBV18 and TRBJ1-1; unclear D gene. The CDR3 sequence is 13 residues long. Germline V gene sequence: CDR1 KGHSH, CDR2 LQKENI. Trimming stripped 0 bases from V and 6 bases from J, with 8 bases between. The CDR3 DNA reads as TGTGCCAGCTCACCACCGGGCAACGCTGAAGCTTTCTTT. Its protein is CASSPPGNAEAFF.

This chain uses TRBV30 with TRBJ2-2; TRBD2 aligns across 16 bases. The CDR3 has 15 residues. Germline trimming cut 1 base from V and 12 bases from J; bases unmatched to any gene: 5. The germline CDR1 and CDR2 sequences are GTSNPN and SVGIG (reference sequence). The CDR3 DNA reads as TGTGCCTGGAGTGCGGGACTAGCGGGGGGGGAGAAGCTGTTTTTT. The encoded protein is CAWSAGLAGGEKLFF.

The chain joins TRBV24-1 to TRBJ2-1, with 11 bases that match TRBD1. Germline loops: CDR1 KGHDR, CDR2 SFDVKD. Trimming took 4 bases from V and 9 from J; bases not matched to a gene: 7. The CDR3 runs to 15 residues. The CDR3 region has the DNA TGTGCCACCAGTGACCAGGACAGGGGGCTTGGTGAGCAGTTCTTC. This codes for CATSDQDRGLGEQFF.

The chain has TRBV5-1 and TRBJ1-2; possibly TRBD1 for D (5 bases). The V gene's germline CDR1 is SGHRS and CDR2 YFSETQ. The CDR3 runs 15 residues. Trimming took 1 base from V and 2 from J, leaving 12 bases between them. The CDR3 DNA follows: TGCGCCAGCAGCTTGTATCCGGGGGAGAACTATGGCTACACCTTC. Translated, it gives CASSLYPGENYGYTF. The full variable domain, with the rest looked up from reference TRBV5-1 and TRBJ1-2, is KAGVTQTPRYLIKTRGQQVTLSCSPISGHRSVSWYQQTPGQGLQFLFEYFSETQRNKGNFPGRFSGRQFSNSRSEMNVSTLELGDSALYLCASSLYPGENYGYTFGSGTRLTVV.

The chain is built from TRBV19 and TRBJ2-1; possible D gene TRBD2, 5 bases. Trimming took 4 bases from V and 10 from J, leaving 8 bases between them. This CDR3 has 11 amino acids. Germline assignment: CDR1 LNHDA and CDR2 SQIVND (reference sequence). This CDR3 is CASSTPGEQFF. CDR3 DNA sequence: TGTGCCAGTAGTACACCGGGAGAGCAGTTCTTC. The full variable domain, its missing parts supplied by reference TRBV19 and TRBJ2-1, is DGGITQSPKYLFRKEGQNVTLSCEQNLNHDAMYWYRQDPGQGLRLIYYSQIVNDFQKGDIAEGYSVSREKKESFPLTVTSAQKNPTAFYLCASSTPGEQFFGPGTRLTVL.

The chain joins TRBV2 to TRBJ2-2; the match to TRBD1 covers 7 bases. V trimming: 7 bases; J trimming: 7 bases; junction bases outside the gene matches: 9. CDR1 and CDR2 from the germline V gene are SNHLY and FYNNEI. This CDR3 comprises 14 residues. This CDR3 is CASKNRGGSGELFF. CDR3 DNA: TGTGCCAGCAAAAACAGGGGCGGTAGCGGGGAGCTGTTTTTT.

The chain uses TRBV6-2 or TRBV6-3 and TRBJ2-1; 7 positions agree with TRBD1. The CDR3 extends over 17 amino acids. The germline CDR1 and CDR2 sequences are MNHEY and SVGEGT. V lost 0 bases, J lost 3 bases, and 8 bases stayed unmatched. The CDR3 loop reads CASSYSNPTGVYNEQFF. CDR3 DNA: TGTGCCAGCAGTTACTCGAACCCCACAGGGGTCTACAATGAGCAGTTCTTC.

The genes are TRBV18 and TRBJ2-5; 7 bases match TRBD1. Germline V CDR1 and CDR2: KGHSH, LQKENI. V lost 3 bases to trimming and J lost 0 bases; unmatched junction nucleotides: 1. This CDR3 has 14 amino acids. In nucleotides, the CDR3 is TGTGCCAGCTCACCTACAGGGGACCAAGAGACCCAGTACTTC. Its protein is CASSPTGDQETQYF.